The rows below give T cell receptor beta chains drawn from one sample of a study of T cells in Graves' hyperthyroidism and ophthalmopathy. TCRdb recomputed calls from the multiplex PCR reads with MiXCR, one row per CDR3 protein. The sample consists of roughly 740,000 distinct CDR3 sequences, 16% of them appearing once. The sequencing sample was made of blood. The receptors come from a man aged 18 to 29 with Graves' hyperthyroidism. Each CDR3 is given with its conserved first and last residue. The D gene is left open where the match is weak. The size field is filled for only some rows; it gives once, few, many or a size class.

d_call | j_call | clone_size | v_call | cdr3_aa | cdr3_nt
TRBD1 | TRBJ2-5 | many | TRBV9 | CASSVGGTGTETQYF | TGTGCCAGCAGCGTAGGAGGGACAGGAACAGAGACCCAGTACTTC
- | TRBJ2-7 | few | TRBV11-2 | CAAGTGIEQYF | TGTGCCGCCGGGACTGGGATCGAGCAGTACTTC
- | TRBJ1-5 | - | TRBV20-1 | CSAIANRIYSNQPQHF | TGCAGTGCCATAGCGAACAGGATTTATAGCAATCAGCCCCAGCATTTT
TRBD2 | TRBJ2-1 | many | TRBV28 | CASSPGTSGRYEQFF | TGTGCCAGCAGTCCCGGGACTAGCGGGAGATATGAGCAGTTCTTC
- | TRBJ1-2 | - | TRBV11-2 | CASSHGGAYGYTF | TGTGCCAGCAGTCATGGGGGGGCCTATGGCTACACCTTC
TRBD1 | TRBJ2-5 | few | TRBV4-2 | CASSQRDREVRETQYF | TGTGCCAGCAGCCAACGGGACAGGGAGGTACGGGAGACCCAGTACTTC
- | TRBJ2-7 | many | TRBV28 | CASSLRQSFREQYF | TGTGCCAGCAGTTTGAGACAGAGCTTCCGCGAGCAGTACTTC
TRBD2 | TRBJ2-3 | - | TRBV12-5 | CASGTGLAGSTDTQYF | TGTGCTAGTGGCACCGGACTAGCGGGGAGCACAGATACGCAGTATTTT
TRBD2 | TRBJ2-1 | - | TRBV5-1 | CASSLATSGTVEQFF | TGCGCCAGCAGCTTGGCTACTAGCGGGACAGTTGAGCAGTTCTTC
- | TRBJ2-7 | many | TRBV5-1 | CASSRRYDRSSSYEQYF | TGCGCCAGCAGCCGACGCTACGACAGGTCCAGCTCCTACGAGCAGTACTTC
TRBD2 | TRBJ2-1 | - | TRBV7-9 | CASSFPGLEYNEQFF | TGTGCCAGCAGTTTTCCGGGACTAGAGTACAATGAGCAGTTCTTC
- | TRBJ1-1 | - | TRBV28 | CASSSPGEGTEAFF | TGTGCCAGCAGTTCCCCAGGGGAAGGTACTGAAGCTTTCTTT
TRBD2 | TRBJ2-1 | - | TRBV4-1 | CASSLTGTSGVNEQFF | TGCGCCAGCAGCCTTACCGGGACTAGCGGGGTCAATGAGCAGTTCTTC
TRBD1 | TRBJ2-3 | - | TRBV4-2 | CASSQVGFRGRTDTQYF | TGTGCCAGCAGCCAAGTAGGGTTCAGGGGGCGAACAGATACGCAGTATTTT
TRBD1 | TRBJ2-1 | few | TRBV7-9 | CATLQGNEQFF | TGTGCCACATTACAGGGGAATGAGCAGTTCTTC
TRBD2 | TRBJ2-1 | few | TRBV12-3/TRBV12-4 | CASSPRDSGRSEQFF | TGTGCCAGCAGTCCCCGGGATAGCGGGAGAAGTGAGCAGTTCTTC
TRBD1 | TRBJ2-1 | - | TRBV9 | CASSVDTGGYNEQFF | TGTGCCAGCAGCGTAGATACAGGGGGCTACAATGAGCAGTTCTTC
- | TRBJ2-1 | many | TRBV6-1 | CASPLAPGVGRARLGHEQFF | TGTGCCAGCCCCCTTGCCCCAGGGGTGGGGCGGGCGCGGCTCGGGCATGAGCAGTTCTTC
TRBD2 | TRBJ2-5 | many | TRBV12-3/TRBV12-4 | CASSPSTSGRPPGETQYF | TGTGCCAGCAGTCCGTCTACTAGCGGGAGACCCCCCGGAGAGACCCAGTACTTC
- | TRBJ1-6 | - | TRBV7-9 | CASGLLRGPRAPLHF | TGTGCCAGCGGCTTACTCCGGGGTCCTAGGGCACCCCTCCACTTT
- | TRBJ2-7 | - | TRBV2 | CASSEGVTDYEQYF | TGTGCCAGCAGTGAAGGCGTGACTGACTACGAGCAGTACTTC
TRBD1 | TRBJ1-5 | many | TRBV6-5 | CASSYPGQGRNQPQHF | TGTGCCAGCAGTTACCCCGGACAGGGGCGCAATCAGCCCCAGCATTTT
TRBD2 | TRBJ2-7 | few | TRBV19 | CASSIVGLAGISYEQYF | TGTGCCAGTAGTATCGTCGGACTAGCGGGGATCTCCTACGAGCAGTACTTC
- | TRBJ2-3 | - | TRBV5-6 | CASSLVVLTDTQYF | TGTGCCAGCAGCCTCGTAGTACTCACAGATACGCAGTATTTT
TRBD1 | TRBJ1-1 | many | TRBV10-1 | CASSAGTGTNTEAFF | TGCGCCAGCAGCGCCGGGACAGGGACGAACACTGAAGCTTTCTTT
- | TRBJ2-7 | many | TRBV2 | CASSELQGRAYEQYF | TGTGCCAGCAGTGAGTTACAGGGGAGGGCCTACGAGCAGTACTTC
- | TRBJ2-7 | many | TRBV12-3/TRBV12-4 | CASSLAPDRFYEQYF | TGTGCCAGCAGTTTAGCCCCCGACCGGTTCTACGAGCAGTACTTC
- | TRBJ2-1 | many | TRBV30 | CAWSVVGAYNEQFF | TGTGCCTGGAGTGTAGTGGGAGCCTACAATGAGCAGTTCTTC
- | TRBJ1-1 | few | TRBV5-1 | CASSSQVSNTEAFF | TGCGCCAGCAGCTCACAGGTTTCGAACACTGAAGCTTTCTTT
TRBD2 | TRBJ2-5 | many | TRBV24-1 | CATSDLGLAGVEETQYF | TGTGCCACCAGTGATCTTGGACTAGCGGGAGTAGAAGAGACCCAGTACTTC
TRBD2 | TRBJ2-1 | - | TRBV7-2 | CAGRGGPAGGNEQFF | TGTGCCGGCCGAGGCGGACCAGCGGGGGGTAATGAGCAGTTCTTC
- | TRBJ2-1 | - | TRBV5-1 | CASTFSGTGVGEQFF | TGCGCCAGCACCTTTAGCGGGACAGGCGTGGGTGAGCAGTTCTTC
TRBD1 | TRBJ2-1 | many | TRBV3-1 | CASSQVTGDEQFF | TGTGCCAGCAGCCAGGTGACAGGGGATGAGCAGTTCTTC
TRBD2 | TRBJ2-2 | - | TRBV20-1 | CSARDPWAGALSSNTGELFF | TGCAGTGCTAGAGACCCCTGGGCGGGAGCCCTAAGTTCGAACACCGGGGAGCTGTTTTTT
- | TRBJ2-7 | - | TRBV12-3/TRBV12-4 | CASSLSTEQCF | TGTGCCAGCAGCCTAAGCACCGAGCAGTGCTTC
- | TRBJ2-5 | - | TRBV5-1 | CASSLAHEETQYF | TGCGCCAGCAGCTTGGCGCACGAAGAGACCCAGTACTTC
TRBD1 | TRBJ2-5 | - | TRBV12-3/TRBV12-4 | CASGRTGGAWETQYF | TGTGCCAGCGGTAGGACAGGGGGCGCCTGGGAGACCCAGTACTTC
- | TRBJ2-1 | many | TRBV5-1 | CASSTRGGYRYNEQFF | TGCGCCAGCAGCACCCGTGGGGGCTACCGTTACAATGAGCAGTTCTTC
- | TRBJ2-1 | many | TRBV18 | CASSGRSDEQFF | TGTGCCAGCTCAGGGCGATCTGATGAGCAGTTCTTC
- | TRBJ1-2 | few | TRBV9 | CASSDGTRGLILGGYTF | TGTGCCAGCAGCGACGGGACACGGGGCCTCATTCTAGGTGGCTACACCTTC
- | TRBJ1-1 | many | TRBV12-3/TRBV12-4 | CASSLTGVTEAFF | TGTGCCAGCAGTTTAACGGGGGTCACTGAAGCTTTCTTT
TRBD2 | TRBJ2-5 | - | TRBV5-1 | CASSPMTSGSAETQYF | TGCGCCAGCAGCCCCATGACTAGCGGGAGTGCGGAGACCCAGTACTTC
TRBD1 | TRBJ2-7 | - | TRBV11-2 | CASSPLTGVYEQYF | TGTGCCAGCAGCCCATTGACAGGGGTCTACGAGCAGTACTTC
TRBD1 | TRBJ2-7 | - | TRBV5-6 | CASSIRTGGYEQYF | TGTGCCAGCAGCATACGGACAGGGGGCTACGAGCAGTACTTC